Each of the 10 T cell receptor beta chains below was sequenced from the same sample in a study of blood T cell repertoires in COVID-19. Clones were read by immunoSEQ multiplex PCR, and TCRdb kept only the in-frame ones, dropping some. The data contain more than 200,000 clones, around 89% of them singletons. Source material: PBMCs or T cells enriched from blood (not recorded which). The receptors were sampled from a young woman who had recovered from COVID-19.

The chain carries TRBV7-9 and TRBJ2-7, with TRBD1 matching 8 bases. This CDR3 contains 16 residues. The V segment lost 4 bases and the J segment 5 bases; nucleotides outside the gene matches: 13. Germline CDR1 reads SEHNR; CDR2 reads FQNEAQ (reference sequence). The CDR3 sequence: CASSSGQAPREDEQYF. In DNA form, the CDR3 reads TGTGCCAGCAGCTCGGGACAGGCCCCCAGAGAGGACGAGCAGTACTTC.

The J gene is TRBJ2-7, the V gene TRBV14, with a possible D match to TRBD2 (5 bases). V lost 4 bases and J 1 base, leaving 11 bases between the germline ends. This CDR3 contains 14 residues. The germline V gene encodes CDR1 SGHDN and CDR2 FVKESK. The CDR3 loop reads CASSPDLGSYEQYF. For the CDR3, the DNA is TGTGCCAGCAGCCCGGACTTGGGTTCCTACGAGCAGTACTTC.

The chain uses TRBV5-1 and TRBJ2-5; TRBD1 matches at 7 bases. In germline, CDR1 is SGHRS, CDR2 YFSETQ. V gave up 4 bases and J gave up 5 bases; unmatched junction bases: 5. This CDR3 has 13 amino acids. CDR3 sequence (DNA): TGCGCCAGCAGCCTCGACAGGGTGGAGACCCAGTACTTC. Protein sequence: CASSLDRVETQYF.

This chain joins TRBV5-1 and TRBJ2-2, with TRBD2 as a possible D gene (6 bases). This CDR3 contains 15 residues. Trimming left V 3 bases short and J 1 base short, with 10 bases between. Germline CDR1 SGHRS, CDR2 YFSETQ. The CDR3 loop is CASSSISGNTGELFF. The CDR3 region has the DNA TGCGCCAGCAGCTCGATTAGCGGGAACACCGGGGAGCTGTTTTTT.

The genes are TRBV28 and TRBJ1-6; D possibly corresponds to TRBD1 (6 bases). The germline V gene has CDR1 MDHEN and CDR2 SYDVKM. This CDR3 is built from 15 residues. V gave up 3 bases and J gave up 11 bases, with 17 bases separating them. The CDR3 here is CASSLGQGFEAPLHF. The CDR3, as DNA: TGTGCCAGCAGTTTGGGTCAGGGGTTCGAGGCACCCCTCCACTTT.

The J gene is TRBJ1-6, the V gene TRBV4-2, with D unresolved. There are 12 residues in the CDR3. CDR1 is LGHNA and CDR2 is YNFKEQ in the germline V gene. Trimming stripped 4 bases from V and 14 bases from J, with 12 bases between. The CDR3 is CASSLEFGSLHF. The CDR3, as DNA: TGTGCCAGCAGCCTCGAGTTCGGGTCCCTCCACTTT.

This clone was observed a handful of times. The V call is TRBV5-4, the J call TRBJ2-7, with 7 bases fitting TRBD1. The V gene end was trimmed by 5 bases and the J gene end by 3 bases; junction bases not matched to a gene: 8. Germline V CDR1 and CDR2: SGHNT, YYREEE (reference sequence). The CDR3 is 14 residues long. In DNA form, the CDR3 reads TGTGCCAGCAGTCTTGGACAGGAAGTCTACGAGCAGTACTTC. This codes for CASSLGQEVYEQYF.

In this sample, this clone turned up a few times. This chain connects TRBV7-2 to TRBJ2-1; 8 nucleotides agree with TRBD2. The CDR3 has 15 residues. Germline lookup yields CDR1 SGHTA and CDR2 FQGNSA. Losses at the gene ends were 5 bases for V and 4 bases for J; bases not matched to a gene: 7. The CDR3 nucleotides read TGTGCCAGCAGCCCCGGCGGGAGGAGTTACAATGAGCAGTTCTTC. It yields the protein CASSPGGRSYNEQFF.

The rearrangement uses TRBV19 and TRBJ2-1; 10 bases align to TRBD2. The CDR3 runs 16 residues. With 0 bases clipped from V and 5 bases from J, the junction kept 4 bases outside the gene matches. Germline V gives CDR1 LNHDA, CDR2 SQIVND (reference sequence). The CDR3 region is CASSIDRTSGNNEQFF. The CDR3 DNA is TGTGCCAGTAGTATAGACCGGACTAGCGGAAACAATGAGCAGTTCTTC.

The V and J genes are TRBV4-1 and TRBJ2-1, with D possibly TRBD1 on 6 matching bases. Germline V gene data show CDR1 as MGHRA and CDR2 as YSYEKL. This CDR3 is built from 14 residues. Trimming pared 2 bases from V and 5 bases from J, leaving 10 bases between. The CDR3 nucleotides read TGCGCCAGCAGCCAACCGGACAGAGACAATGAGCAGTTCTTC. This sequence encodes CASSQPDRDNEQFF.